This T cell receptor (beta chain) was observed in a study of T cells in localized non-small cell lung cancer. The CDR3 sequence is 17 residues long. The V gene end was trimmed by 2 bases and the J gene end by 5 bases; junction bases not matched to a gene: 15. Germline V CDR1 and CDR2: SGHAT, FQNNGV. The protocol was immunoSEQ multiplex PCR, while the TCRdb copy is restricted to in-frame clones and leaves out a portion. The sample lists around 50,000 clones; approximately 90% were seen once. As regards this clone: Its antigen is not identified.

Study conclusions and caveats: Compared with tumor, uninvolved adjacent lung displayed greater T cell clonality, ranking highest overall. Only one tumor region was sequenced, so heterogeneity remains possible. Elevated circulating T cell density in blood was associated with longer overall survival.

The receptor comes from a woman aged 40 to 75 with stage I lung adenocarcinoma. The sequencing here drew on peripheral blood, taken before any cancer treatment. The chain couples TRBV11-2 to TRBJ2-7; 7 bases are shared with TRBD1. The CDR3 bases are TGTGCCAGCAGCTTAAACCCGGGGACAGCAAAAACCAACGAGCAGTACTTC. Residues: CASSLNPGTAKTNEQYF.